This paragraph reports one TCR beta chain. This entry belongs to a study of TIL therapy for anti-PD-1-resistant metastatic lung cancer. Whole-study context: Most patients had lung adenocarcinoma; several tumors were EGFR-mutant, two ALK-rearranged; half smoked currently or formerly.

Specified time point: pre-treatment sample, taken before nivolumab and TIL therapy. Pleural nodules or supraclavicular lymph nodes made up most of the excised metastases sampled. Tumors were harvested before any PD-1/PD-L1 blockade. The libraries were made with immunoSEQ v3. The table came from immunoSEQ multiplex PCR; TCRdb's copy has only in-frame clones and leaves some out. This sample has 25,000 to 30,000 clones; under 80% occur once, and the top ten carry roughly 15%. V shed 4 bases and J shed 6 bases, with 9 bases lying between them. This CDR3 comprises 11 residues. Germline assignment: CDR1 DFQATT and CDR2 SNEGSKA (reference sequence).

The V gene is TRBV20-1, the J gene TRBJ1-2; D is undetermined. The material was tumor tissue, obtained at baseline. The source is a woman between 30 and 80 years old with non-small cell lung cancer. This chain's CDR3 is CSAIRSHGYTF. The CDR3 nucleotides read TGCAGTGCTATCCGGAGTCATGGCTACACCTTC.